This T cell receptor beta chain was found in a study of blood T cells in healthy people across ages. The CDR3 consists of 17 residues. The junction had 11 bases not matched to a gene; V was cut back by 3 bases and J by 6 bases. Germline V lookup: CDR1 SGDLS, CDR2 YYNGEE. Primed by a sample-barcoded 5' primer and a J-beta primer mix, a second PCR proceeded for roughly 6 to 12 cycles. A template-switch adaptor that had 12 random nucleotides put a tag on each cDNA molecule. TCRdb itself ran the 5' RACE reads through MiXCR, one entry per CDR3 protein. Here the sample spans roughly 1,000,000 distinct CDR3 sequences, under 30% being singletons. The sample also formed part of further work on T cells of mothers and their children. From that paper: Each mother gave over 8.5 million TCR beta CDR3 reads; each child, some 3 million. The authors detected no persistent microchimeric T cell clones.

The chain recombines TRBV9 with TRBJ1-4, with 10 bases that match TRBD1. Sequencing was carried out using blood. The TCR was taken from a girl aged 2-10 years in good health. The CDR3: CASSGRDRGRLDEKLFF. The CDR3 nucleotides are TGTGCCAGCAGCGGCCGGGACAGGGGTCGGCTGGATGAAAAACTGTTTTTT.